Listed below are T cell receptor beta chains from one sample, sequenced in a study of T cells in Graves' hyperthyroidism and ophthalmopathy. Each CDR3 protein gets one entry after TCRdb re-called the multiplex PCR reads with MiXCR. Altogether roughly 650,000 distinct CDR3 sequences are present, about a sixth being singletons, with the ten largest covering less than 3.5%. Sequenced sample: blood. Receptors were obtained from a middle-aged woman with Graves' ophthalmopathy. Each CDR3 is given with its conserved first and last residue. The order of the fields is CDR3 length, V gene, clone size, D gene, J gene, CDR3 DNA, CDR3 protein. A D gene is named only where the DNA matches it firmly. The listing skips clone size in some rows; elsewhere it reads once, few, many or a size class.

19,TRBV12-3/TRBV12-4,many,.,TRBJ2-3,TGTGCCAGCAGTTTGGCATTTACGCCAAGGGGGTTAGGCACAGATACGCAGTATTTT,CASSLAFTPRGLGTDTQYF
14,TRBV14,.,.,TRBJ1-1,TGTGCCAGCAGCCAAGATTTGGGGGCCACTGAAGCTTTCTTT,CASSQDLGATEAFF
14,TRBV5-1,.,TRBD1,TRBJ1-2,TGCGCCAGCAGCTCTCAGGGGGCCTACTATGGCTACACCTTC,CASSSQGAYYGYTF
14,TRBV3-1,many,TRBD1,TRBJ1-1,TGTGCCAGCAGCCAGCACAGGGGAAGCACTGAAGCTTTCTTT,CASSQHRGSTEAFF
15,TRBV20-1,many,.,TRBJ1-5,TGCAGTGCTGGGGACCCCGCCTATAGCAATCAGCCCCAGCATTTT,CSAGDPAYSNQPQHF
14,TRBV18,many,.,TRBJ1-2,TGTGCCAGCTCACCAACAACAGAGTTCTATGGCTACACCTTC,CASSPTTEFYGYTF
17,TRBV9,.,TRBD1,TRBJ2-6,TGTGCCAGCAGCTGGGGACAGGGGGCGGCTGGGGCCAACGTCCTGACTTTC,CASSWGQGAAGANVLTF
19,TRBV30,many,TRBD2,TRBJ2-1,TGTGCCTGGAGTGTACTTCGTCCGACTAGCGGGAGATATGTGAATGAGCAGTTCTTC,CAWSVLRPTSGRYVNEQFF
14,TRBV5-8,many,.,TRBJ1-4,TGTGCCAGCAGCTTGCGGGGGCCTAATGAAAAACTGTTTTTT,CASSLRGPNEKLFF
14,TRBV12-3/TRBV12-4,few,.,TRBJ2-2,TGTGCCAGCGTCGCAGGGGCGAAGTCCGGGGAGCTGTTTTTT,CASVAGAKSGELFF
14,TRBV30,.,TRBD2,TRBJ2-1,TGTGCCTGGAGTGGACTAGCGGGAGGGGATGAGCAGTTCTTC,CAWSGLAGGDEQFF
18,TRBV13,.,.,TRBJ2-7,TGTGCCAGCGGCTTACCGTTAGGGGCCACAGGACCTCGCTACGAGCAGTACTTC,CASGLPLGATGPRYEQYF
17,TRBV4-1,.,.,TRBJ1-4,TGCGCCAGCAGTCGTCTTCCGGAAATTGCAACTAATGAAAAACTGTTTTTT,CASSRLPEIATNEKLFF
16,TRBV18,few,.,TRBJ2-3,TGTGCCAGCTCACCCAGACTAGTCCTGGACACAGATACGCAGTATTTT,CASSPRLVLDTDTQYF
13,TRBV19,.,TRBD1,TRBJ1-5,TGTGCCAGTAAGGGACAGGGTGATCAGCCCCAGCATTTT,CASKGQGDQPQHF
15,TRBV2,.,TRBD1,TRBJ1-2,TGTGCCAGCGCCCGGGACAGGGACGCCTTTAATGGCTACACCTTC,CASARDRDAFNGYTF
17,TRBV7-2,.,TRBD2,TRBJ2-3,TGTGCCAGCAGCTTAGTCTTAGGACTAGCGGGGTCAGATACGCAGTATTTT,CASSLVLGLAGSDTQYF
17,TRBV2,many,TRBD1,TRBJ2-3,TGTGCCAGCAGCAAATTGACAGGGGCCGTAAGAACAGATACGCAGTATTTT,CASSKLTGAVRTDTQYF
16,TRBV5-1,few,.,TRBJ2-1,TGCGCCAGCAGCTCCGTAGGACAGGAGGGCTACAATGAGCAGTTCTTC,CASSSVGQEGYNEQFF
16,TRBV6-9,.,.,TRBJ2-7,TGTGCCAGCAGTTCCGTGGGGGGCCCCGCGGACTACGAGCAGTACTTC,CASSSVGGPADYEQYF
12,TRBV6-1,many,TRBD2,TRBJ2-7,TGTGCCAGCAGGGGGGGGGGCTACGAGCAGTACTTC,CASRGGGYEQYF
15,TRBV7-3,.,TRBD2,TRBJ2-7,TGTGCCAGCAGTCCCGGGACTAGCGGGAGCCACGAGCAGTACTTC,CASSPGTSGSHEQYF
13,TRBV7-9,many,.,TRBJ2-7,TGTGCCAGCAGCTTAGAAGGGGGTAACGAGCAGTACTTC,CASSLEGGNEQYF
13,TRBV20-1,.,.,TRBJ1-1,TGCAGTGCCCCGAGTGGGGGGGGCACTGAAGCTTTCTTT,CSAPSGGGTEAFF
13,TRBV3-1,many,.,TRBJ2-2,TGTGCCAGCAGCCAAGGATTTCCCGGGGAGCTGTTTTTT,CASSQGFPGELFF
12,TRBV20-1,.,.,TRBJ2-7,TGCAGTGCCCCAGACACAACCTACGAGCAGTACTTC,CSAPDTTYEQYF
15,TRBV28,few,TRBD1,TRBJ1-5,TGTGCCAGCAGTTTAGGTGCAGGGGGCTTAAGGCCCCAGCATTTT,CASSLGAGGLRPQHF
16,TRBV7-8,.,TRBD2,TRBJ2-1,TGTGCCAGCAGCTTAGTGGGGGGGCGGGAGGTAAATGAGCAGTTCTTC,CASSLVGGREVNEQFF